This T cell receptor beta chain was found in a study of shared clonotypes between healthy human individuals. Study-wide results and limits: Blood alone was sampled, and tissue repertoires likely differ. Non-shared clonotypes displayed generation probabilities falling below those of clonotypes present in all four donors. There were few donors, and this limited the genetic and exposure-history diversity represented.

CDR3 length: 16 amino acids. V shed 6 bases and J 0 bases; nucleotides not matched to a gene: 7. Germline loops: CDR1 MDHEN, CDR2 SYDVKM. Clones were read by immunoSEQ multiplex PCR, and TCRdb kept only the in-frame ones, dropping some. The data contain approximately 2.3 million clones, approximately 95% of them singletons. Concerning this clone: Its antigen is currently unknown.

This TCR was sampled from a man between 18 and 29 years old in good health. Some clones in this sample may be carry-over from other donors' samples. The rearrangement uses TRBV28 and TRBJ2-5, with 10 bases that match TRBD1. The specimen was naive CD4+ T cells from PBMCs. The sample's subset: CD45RA+ positively selected. The CDR3 protein is CASRSTGTGDQETQYF. DNA of the CDR3: TGTGCCAGCAGAAGCACCGGGACAGGGGACCAAGAGACCCAGTACTTC.